Below, one TCR beta chain is given with its context. As yet, its antigen is unknown. V was clipped by 5 bases and J by 2 bases; unmatched bases: 7. The CDR3 runs to 15 residues. The data derive from a study of T-cell memory formation after mild COVID-19. Study background: The study found TCR clusters largely donor specific. Study observations and caveats: From day 15 to 85, contracting clones were balanced between CD4 and CD8, whereas later expanders leaned toward CD4+.

5'RACE primed at constant segments yielded TCR alpha and TCR beta cDNA libraries bearing sample barcodes and UMIs. TCRdb ran MiXCR on the 5' RACE reads and lists one entry per CDR3 protein. Of around 420,000 distinct CDR3 sequences listed, around 24% were seen once; the top ten hold 7% to 9.5%. The specimen sequenced was PBMCs or a T cell subset sorted from them (not recorded which). The rearrangement joins TRBV12-3 or TRBV12-4 to TRBJ2-7; 9 positions match TRBD2. The receptor comes from an adult woman who had mild COVID-19 (a few samples of this study predate the infection). Cell type and time point are not known. The CDR3 coding sequence is TGTGCCAGCAGTGCCCATAGCGGGAGTACCTACGAGCAGTACTTC. It yields the protein CASSAHSGSTYEQYF.